The rows below give T cell receptor beta chains drawn from one sample of a study. TCRdb reanalysed the 5' RACE reads using MiXCR and keeps one entry per CDR3 protein. The sample has roughly 4,900 distinct CDR3 sequences, around three quarters seen once. Sequencing was performed on naive CD4+ T cells sorted from blood. All receptors derive from a female donor with breast cancer. Both conserved end residues are part of each CDR3. The order of the fields is V gene, CDR3 length, J gene, D gene, clone size, CDR3 DNA, CDR3 protein. A D gene is named only where the DNA matches it firmly. Clone size appears in some rows only: once, few, many, or a class for an expanded clone.

TRBV6-1	17	TRBJ1-5	TRBD1	.	TGTGCCAGCAGTGAAGTGGACAGGGTATATAGCAATCAGCCCCAGCATTTT	CASSEVDRVYSNQPQHF
TRBV29-1	14	TRBJ2-1	.	.	TGCAGCGCTGCCCCCGGGACCTCCTACAATGAGCAGTTCTTC	CSAAPGTSYNEQFF
TRBV27	13	TRBJ1-2	.	.	TGTGCCAGCAGTTTGGGCCACGGGGGTGGCTACACCTTC	CASSLGHGGGYTF
TRBV12-3/TRBV12-4	14	TRBJ1-5	.	.	TGTGCCAGCAGCCTAGGCCTTGTCAATCAGCCCCAGCATTTT	CASSLGLVNQPQHF
TRBV20-1	17	TRBJ1-5	.	.	TGCAGTGCTAGAGAATCCGGGACCATGGGATTCAATCAGCCCCAGCATTTT	CSARESGTMGFNQPQHF
TRBV6-6	13	TRBJ2-7	.	.	TGTGCCAGCCGTCTTAAGCCGGTGATCGAGCAGTACTTC	CASRLKPVIEQYF
TRBV30	15	TRBJ2-3	.	.	TGTGCCTGGACCTCTACTAGCCAACGCACAGATACGCAGTATTTT	CAWTSTSQRTDTQYF
TRBV28	14	TRBJ1-1	.	.	TGTGCCAGCATCAGGAGCCCTGTAGACACTGAAGCTTTCTTT	CASIRSPVDTEAFF
TRBV10-3	14	TRBJ2-7	TRBD1	.	TGTGCCATCAGTGACGGGACAGGGGGGGACGAGCAGTACTTC	CAISDGTGGDEQYF
TRBV4-1	15	TRBJ1-5	.	.	TGCGCCAGCAGCCAAGTACAGGGTAGCAATCAGCCCCAGCATTTT	CASSQVQGSNQPQHF
TRBV4-1	15	TRBJ1-5	TRBD1	.	TGCGCCAGCAGCCAAGGGGAGGGGGCCGCTCAGCCCCAGCATTTT	CASSQGEGAAQPQHF
TRBV30	14	TRBJ1-2	TRBD1	.	TGTGCCTGGAGTGCCGGGACAGGGGTTCATGGCTACACCTTC	CAWSAGTGVHGYTF
TRBV10-3	17	TRBJ2-3	TRBD2	few	TGTGCCATCAGCCCAGCCCTGAGCGGGATCAGCACAGATACGCAGTATTTT	CAISPALSGISTDTQYF
TRBV12-3/TRBV12-4	13	TRBJ1-1	TRBD1	few	TGTGCCAGCAGCACTACAGGGGACACTGAAGCTTTCTTT	CASSTTGDTEAFF
TRBV7-6	15	TRBJ2-1	.	few	TGTGCCAGCAGCTTATTTGACTCCCTAAACAATGAGCAGTTCTTC	CASSLFDSLNNEQFF
TRBV20-1	15	TRBJ1-6	TRBD1	.	TGCAGTGCCGGGACAGGGGGCGTTACAGATTCACCCCTCCACTTT	CSAGTGGVTDSPLHF
TRBV7-9	11	TRBJ2-1	.	.	TGTGCCAGCAGCTTAGTGACAGAGCGGTTCTTC	CASSLVTERFF
TRBV7-6	16	TRBJ1-1	.	.	TGTGCCAGCAGCTTAGGGGCCGGGACTGTGAACACTGAAGCTTTCTTT	CASSLGAGTVNTEAFF
TRBV5-1	15	TRBJ2-5	.	.	TGCGCCAGCAGCGACGTTCTTTCAGGACAAGAGACCCAGTACTTC	CASSDVLSGQETQYF
TRBV7-9	13	TRBJ1-1	.	.	TGTGCCAGCAGCTTAGCGTTGAACACTGAAGCTTTCTTT	CASSLALNTEAFF
TRBV29-1	10	TRBJ2-1	.	.	TGCAGCGTTGTTTCCAATGAGCAGTTCTTC	CSVVSNEQFF
TRBV20-1	13	TRBJ1-5	.	.	TGCAGTGCGGTCACAGGGACGAGTCAGCCCCAGCATTTT	CSAVTGTSQPQHF
TRBV10-1	12	TRBJ2-1	.	.	TGCGCCAGCGGGCCCTCGGTCAATGAGCAGTTCTTC	CASGPSVNEQFF
TRBV10-3	19	TRBJ2-2	TRBD1	.	TGTGCCATCAGTGAGACCCTGGTTAAGACAGGGAAAGCAGGCGGGGAGCTGTTTTTT	CAISETLVKTGKAGGELFF
TRBV4-1	16	TRBJ2-3	TRBD1	.	TGCGCCAGCAGCTACCTACCGGGACAGAAGACAGATACGCAGTATTTT	CASSYLPGQKTDTQYF